Listed here are 24 T cell receptor beta chains from one sample, sequenced in a study of blood T cell repertoires in COVID-19. TCRdb's table, derived via immunoSEQ multiplex PCR, lists solely in-frame clones and lacks some. Of more than 80,000 clones in the sample, 70% to 90% were seen once. Sequencing was carried out using peripheral blood. These receptor sequences come from a woman at least 80 years old with COVID-19, enrolled during active disease.

The V call is TRBV19, the J call TRBJ2-1, with D tentatively TRBD1 (6 bases). The CDR3 is 13 amino acids. CDR1 is LNHDA and CDR2 is SQIVND in the germline V gene (reference sequence). V was trimmed by 9 bases and J by 6 bases, leaving 15 bases between them. CDR3 nucleotides: TGTGCCAGCCACCGGGACACTTCCAATGAGCAGTTCTTC. Its protein product is CASHRDTSNEQFF. The full variable domain, its missing parts supplied by reference TRBV19 and TRBJ2-1, is DGGITQSPKYLFRKEGQNVTLSCEQNLNHDAMYWYRQDPGQGLRLIYYSQIVNDFQKGDIAEGYSVSREKKESFPLTVTSAQKNPTAFYLCASHRDTSNEQFFGPGTRLTVL.

This chain joins TRBV7-3 and TRBJ2-1; TRBD1 might be the D (6 bases). Looked up from germline, CDR1 is SGHTA and CDR2 is FQGTGA. This CDR3 comprises 14 residues. Trimming took off 5 bases at V and 4 bases at J, with 12 bases between the two ends. The CDR3, as DNA: TGTGCCAGCAGCCCCCTGGGGGCATACAATGAGCAGTTCTTC. This encodes CASSPLGAYNEQFF.

The V and J genes are TRBV4-1 and TRBJ1-4; no clear D. V was shortened by 0 bases and J by 2 bases, with 7 bases between the two germline ends. The CDR3 extends over 15 amino acids. Germline assignment: CDR1 MGHRA and CDR2 YSYEKL. The CDR3 region is CASSQDRGTNEKLFF. CDR3 in DNA: TGCGCCAGCAGCCAAGACAGAGGGACTAATGAAAAACTGTTTTTT.

This chain uses TRBV11-3 with TRBJ2-1, with a possible D match to TRBD2 (7 bases). The germline V gene encodes CDR1 SGHNT and CDR2 YENEEA. V gave up 8 bases and J gave up 0 bases, with 17 bases separating them. This CDR3 is built from 16 residues. The CDR3 is CASGQGGGHSYNEQFF. CDR3 bases: TGTGCCAGCGGCCAAGGCGGGGGCCACTCCTACAATGAGCAGTTCTTC.

This chain joins TRBV6-2 or TRBV6-3 and TRBJ2-7; a weak D match, TRBD2 (6 bases). CDR3 length: 15 residues. The germline V gene has CDR1 MNHEY and CDR2 SVGEGT. V lost 2 bases and J 10 bases, leaving 21 bases between the germline ends. The DNA of the CDR3 is TGTGCCAGCAGTTACGGGGCACTCCCCGGGAGATTCCAGTACTTC. This encodes CASSYGALPGRFQYF.

The V gene is TRBV4-1, the J gene TRBJ2-3; D might be TRBD2 (5 bases). Trimming stripped 0 bases from V and 1 base from J, with 8 bases between. CDR3 length equals 15 residues. Germline CDR1 MGHRA, CDR2 YSYEKL. The CDR3: CASSQERAGTDTQYF. Written as DNA, the CDR3 is TGCGCCAGCAGCCAAGAAAGAGCGGGCACAGATACGCAGTATTTT.

J is TRBJ1-5 and V is TRBV6-2 or TRBV6-3; possibly TRBD1 for D (5 bases). With 2 bases removed from V and 2 bases from J, the gap between germline ends came to 7 bases. This CDR3 spans 14 amino acids. The germline gives CDR1 MNHEY, CDR2 SVGEGT. The CDR3 reads CASSYQGGNQPQHF. The DNA for the CDR3 is TGTGCCAGCAGTTACCAGGGTGGCAATCAGCCCCAGCATTTT.

This chain links TRBV6-6 with TRBJ2-2; 8 nucleotides agree with TRBD1. The ends lost 6 bases at V and 1 base at J; junction bases unmatched: 7. This CDR3 is built from 16 residues. CDR1 MNHNY and CDR2 SVGAGI come from the germline V gene (reference sequence). CDR3 protein: CASSSYGQGNTGELFF. CDR3 DNA: TGTGCCAGCAGCTCATATGGACAGGGGAACACCGGGGAGCTGTTTTTT.

The genes are TRBV19 and TRBJ2-1, with 11 bases aligning to TRBD2. CDR3 length: 16 amino acids. The germline V gene has CDR1 LNHDA and CDR2 SQIVND (reference sequence). V gave up 5 bases and J gave up 3 bases; unmatched junction bases: 6. The DNA for the CDR3 is TGTGCCAGTAGTTTACGGACTAGCGGGTACTACAATGAGCAGTTCTTC. Translated: CASSLRTSGYYNEQFF.

This chain uses TRBV5-4 with TRBJ2-7, with 14 bases lining up with TRBD2. The V segment lost 3 bases and the J segment 9 bases; nucleotides outside the gene matches: 5. Germline assignment: CDR1 SGHNT and CDR2 YYREEE (reference sequence). CDR3 length: 14 residues. The CDR3 DNA is TGTGCCAGCAGCTCGGGACTAGCGGGAGTGGTGCAGTACTTC. The encoded protein is CASSSGLAGVVQYF.

The chain recombines TRBV5-4 with TRBJ2-3, with D uncertain. The length of the CDR3 is 13 residues. Germline CDR1 and CDR2: SGHNT and YYREEE (reference sequence). Trimming took 4 bases from V and 2 from J, leaving 8 bases between them. This CDR3 is CASSPFPTDTQYF. The CDR3 coding sequence is TGTGCCAGCAGCCCATTTCCCACAGATACGCAGTATTTT.

This chain links TRBV6-5 with TRBJ1-5, with D possibly TRBD1 on 6 matching bases. CDR1 is MNHEY, CDR2 SVGAGI, per germline. Trimming stripped 6 bases from V and 1 base from J, with 13 bases between. CDR3 length: 15 amino acids. The CDR3 region is CASRPLQGSNQPQHF. CDR3 DNA: TGTGCCAGCAGACCACTACAGGGAAGCAATCAGCCCCAGCATTTT.

This clone is a singleton in its sample. The chain employs TRBV3-1 (or the pseudogene TRBV3-2) and TRBJ2-7; 7 positions agree with TRBD1. The trim removed 1 base at V and 4 bases at J, leaving 4 bases unmatched. The CDR3 is 14 amino acids. The V gene's germline CDR1 is LGHDT and CDR2 YNNKEL (reference sequence). CDR3 region: CASSQGLQGYEQYF. The DNA for the CDR3 is TGTGCCAGCAGCCAAGGTCTACAGGGGTACGAGCAGTACTTC.

The chain joins TRBV28 to TRBJ2-7; 8 positions match TRBD2. Germline CDR1 MDHEN, CDR2 SYDVKM. Trimming removed 7 bases from V and 5 bases from J; junction bases left unmatched: 10. The CDR3 spans 14 residues. Here the CDR3 reads CASKPSGGPHEQYF. CDR3 in DNA: TGTGCCAGCAAACCCTCGGGGGGGCCCCACGAGCAGTACTTC.

In this sample, this clone turned up a few times. V and J are TRBV2 and TRBJ2-3, with TRBD2 matching over 11 bases. The CDR3 is made up of 18 amino acids. Trimming took 5 bases from V and 2 from J; bases not matched to a gene: 12. The V gene's germline CDR1 is SNHLY and CDR2 FYNNEI. The CDR3 sequence: CASSPPYTGLAATDTQYF. The CDR3, as DNA: TGTGCCAGCAGTCCCCCCTATACGGGACTAGCGGCCACAGATACGCAGTATTTT.

J is TRBJ1-2 and V is TRBV6-5; 7 bases fit TRBD1. The CDR3 sequence is 14 residues long. Trimming at V came to 5 bases and at J to 3 bases, leaving 6 bases not matched to a gene. The germline V gene encodes CDR1 MNHEY and CDR2 SVGAGI. The CDR3 sequence is CASSRQGWDYGYTF. CDR3 DNA: TGTGCCAGCAGTCGACAGGGATGGGACTATGGCTACACCTTC.

The chain employs TRBV6-6 and TRBJ2-7; maybe TRBD1 (5 bases). V was trimmed by 0 bases and J by 1 base, leaving 13 bases between them. The CDR3 covers 16 residues. Germline CDR1 reads MNHNY; CDR2 reads SVGAGI (reference sequence). CDR3 in amino acids: CASSYSGQYRSYEQYF. CDR3 coding DNA: TGTGCCAGCAGTTACTCGGGGCAGTACAGATCCTACGAGCAGTACTTC.

The genes are TRBV7-2 and TRBJ2-3, with 12 bases aligning to TRBD2. V gave up 5 bases and J gave up 2 bases; unmatched junction bases: 2. CDR3 length equals 15 residues. Germline V lookup: CDR1 SGHTA, CDR2 FQGNSA. This CDR3 reads CASSRTSGATDTQYF. DNA for the CDR3: TGTGCCAGCAGCCGGACTAGCGGGGCCACAGATACGCAGTATTTT.

The V call is TRBV7-2, the J call TRBJ1-2; 12 bases line up with TRBD1. V dropped 1 base and J dropped 8; count of bases not matched to a gene: 5. This CDR3 region has 15 residues. Germline V gene sequence: CDR1 SGHTA, CDR2 FQGNSA. CDR3 nucleotide sequence: TGTGCCAGCAGCTTAGAAGGGACAGGGGGCTTAGGCTACACCTTC. The encoded protein is CASSLEGTGGLGYTF.

The chain is built from TRBV15 and TRBJ1-2; the D gene is possibly TRBD1 (5 bases). V shed 1 base and J shed 4 bases, with 13 bases lying between them. The CDR3 sequence is 15 residues long. The V gene's germline CDR1 is LNHNV and CDR2 YYDKDF (reference sequence). CDR3 in DNA: TGTGCCACCAGCAGAGTCCCGGGACTCGGCTATGGCTACACCTTC. It yields the protein CATSRVPGLGYGYTF.

The rearrangement joins TRBV6-6 to TRBJ2-1; 10 bases match TRBD1. CDR1 MNHNY and CDR2 SVGAGI come from the germline V gene (reference sequence). There are 14 residues in the CDR3. V was pared by 4 bases and J by 8 bases, with 5 bases of the junction left unmatched. CDR3: CASSWGQGKDEQFF. CDR3 coding DNA: TGTGCCAGCAGTTGGGGACAGGGGAAGGATGAGCAGTTCTTC.

The chain has TRBV28 and TRBJ1-6; TRBD1 agrees at 7 bases. CDR1 is MDHEN, CDR2 SYDVKM, per germline. The CDR3 is 14 residues long. J gave up 13 bases and V 3 bases, and 9 bases lay outside the gene matches. CDR3: CASSLVTGYTPLHF. CDR3 nucleotides: TGTGCCAGCAGTTTGGTGACAGGGTATACTCCCCTCCACTTT.

The J gene is TRBJ2-1, the V gene TRBV27, with TRBD2 as a possible D gene (6 bases). This CDR3 comprises 14 residues. Trimming stripped 5 bases from V and 7 bases from J, with 15 bases between. Germline loops: CDR1 MNHEY, CDR2 SMNVEV (reference sequence). The CDR3 sequence: CASSGGFRQNEQFF. The CDR3 nucleotides read TGTGCCAGCAGTGGGGGGTTCCGACAGAATGAGCAGTTCTTC.

V is TRBV21-1 and J is TRBJ2-7; the table names TRBD2, a call not compared with the DNA. TRBV21-1 is termed a pseudogene. The CDR3 is made up of 14 amino acids. For the CDR3, the DNA is TGTGCCAGCAGCAGGGTGGCGGGTGGTTACGAGCAGTACTTC. Translated: CASSRVAGGYEQYF.